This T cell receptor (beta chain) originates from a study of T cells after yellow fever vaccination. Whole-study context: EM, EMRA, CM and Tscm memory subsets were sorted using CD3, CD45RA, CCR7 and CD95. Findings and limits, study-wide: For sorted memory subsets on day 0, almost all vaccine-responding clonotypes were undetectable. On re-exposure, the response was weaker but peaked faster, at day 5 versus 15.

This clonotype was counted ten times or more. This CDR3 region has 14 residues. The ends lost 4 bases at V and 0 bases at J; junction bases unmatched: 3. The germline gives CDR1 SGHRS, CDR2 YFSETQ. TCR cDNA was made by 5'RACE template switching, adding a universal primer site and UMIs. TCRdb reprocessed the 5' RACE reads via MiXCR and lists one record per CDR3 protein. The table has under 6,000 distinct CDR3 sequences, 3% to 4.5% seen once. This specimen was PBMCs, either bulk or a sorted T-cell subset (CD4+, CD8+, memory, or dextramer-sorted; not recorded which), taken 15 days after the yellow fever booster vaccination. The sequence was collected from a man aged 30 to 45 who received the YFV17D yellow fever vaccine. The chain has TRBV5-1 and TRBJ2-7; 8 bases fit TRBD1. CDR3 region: CASSRDRYSYEQYF. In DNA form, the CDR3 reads TGCGCCAGCAGCAGGGACAGGTACTCCTACGAGCAGTACTTC.